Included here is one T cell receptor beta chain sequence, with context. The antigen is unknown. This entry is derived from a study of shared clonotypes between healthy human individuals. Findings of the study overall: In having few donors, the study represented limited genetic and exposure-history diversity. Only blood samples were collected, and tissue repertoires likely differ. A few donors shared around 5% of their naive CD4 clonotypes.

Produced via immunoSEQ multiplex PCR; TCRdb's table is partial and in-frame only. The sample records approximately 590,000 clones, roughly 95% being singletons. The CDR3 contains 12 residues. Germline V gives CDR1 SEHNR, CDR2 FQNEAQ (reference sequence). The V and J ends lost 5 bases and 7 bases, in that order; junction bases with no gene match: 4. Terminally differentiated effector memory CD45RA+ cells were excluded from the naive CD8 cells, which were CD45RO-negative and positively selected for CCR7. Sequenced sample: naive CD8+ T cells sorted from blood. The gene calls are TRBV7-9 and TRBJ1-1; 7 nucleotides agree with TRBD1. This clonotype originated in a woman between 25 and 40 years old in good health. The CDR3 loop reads CASSLPGGEAFF. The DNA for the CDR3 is TGTGCCAGCAGCCTCCCAGGGGGTGAAGCTTTCTTT.